Below, 22 T cell receptor beta chains from the same sample are listed, as sequenced in a study of blood T cell repertoires in COVID-19. Profiling relied on immunoSEQ multiplex PCR, and the TCRdb table lists in-frame clones only, not all of them. This table holds 250,000 to 350,000 clones, approximately 88% found once. Source material: peripheral blood. The receptors were gathered from a man between 18 and 29 years old with active or convalescent COVID-19.

The chain recombines TRBV14 with TRBJ1-2; D ambiguous. The CDR3 is 14 amino acids. Germline values: CDR1 SGHDN, CDR2 FVKESK. Trimming took off 4 bases at V and 4 bases at J, with 13 bases between the two ends. The CDR3 sequence: CASSPWGAGYGYTF. CDR3 bases: TGTGCCAGCAGCCCTTGGGGAGCGGGCTATGGCTACACCTTC.

The V call is TRBV25-1, the J call TRBJ2-1, with TRBD2 as a possible D gene (6 bases). CDR3 length: 16 residues. The germline V gene encodes CDR1 MGHDK and CDR2 SYGVNS. Deletions cut 3 bases from V and 4 bases from J, with 16 bases between. In DNA form, the CDR3 reads TGTGCCAGCAGTGACGGTGGGGGACTCCTGTACAATGAGCAGTTCTTC. It encodes CASSDGGGLLYNEQFF.

This chain uses TRBV7-7 with TRBJ2-5, with D maybe TRBD2 (5 bases). Trimming left V 1 base short and J 1 base short, with 10 bases between. Per the germline V gene, CDR1 is SSHAT and CDR2 is FNYEAQ (reference sequence). This CDR3 contains 15 residues. This CDR3 is CASSLGIGSQETQYF. The CDR3 DNA is TGTGCCAGCAGCTTAGGGATTGGGAGCCAAGAGACCCAGTACTTC.

The chain combines TRBV7-9 with TRBJ1-4; 9 bases fit TRBD1. CDR3 size: 15 residues. CDR1 and CDR2 (germline): SEHNR, FQNEAQ (reference sequence). Trimming removed 0 bases from V and 8 bases from J; junction bases left unmatched: 4. CDR3 DNA: TGTGCCAGCAGCTTAGCTGGACAGGGGCAAGAAAAACTGTTTTTT. Its protein product is CASSLAGQGQEKLFF.

V gene TRBV7-6 combines with J gene TRBJ1-4; D remains unclear. Between the trimmed V and J ends, which lost 0 bases and 7 bases, there was a span of 9 bases. Germline V gene data show CDR1 as SGHVS and CDR2 as FNYEAQ. The CDR3 loop spans 14 amino acids. CDR3 loop: CASSLAGSGEKLFF. In DNA form, the CDR3 reads TGTGCCAGCAGCTTAGCGGGGAGCGGTGAAAAACTGTTTTTT.

The CDR3 is CASSPSSDRDSGNTIYF. For the CDR3, the DNA is TGTGCCAGCAGTCCCTCTTCCGACAGGGACTCTGGAAACACCATATATTTT. V usage is TRBV6-4 and J usage is TRBJ1-3, with 7 positions matching TRBD1. Germline values: CDR1 MRHNA, CDR2 SNTAGT. The CDR3 has 17 residues. After removal of 5 bases from V and 0 bases from J, the junction contained 10 bases not matched to a gene.

The chain uses TRBV10-3 and TRBJ2-1; D may be TRBD2 (6 bases). Germline V CDR1 and CDR2: ENHRY, SYGVKD. The CDR3 covers 13 residues. V was cut by 7 bases and J by 5 bases, with 12 bases left in between. CDR3 in DNA: TGTGCCATCAACGAGGGACTTGACAATGAGCAGTTCTTC. Protein sequence: CAINEGLDNEQFF.

The chain couples TRBV2 to TRBJ2-2; maybe TRBD1 (5 bases). Germline V gene lookup returns CDR1 SNHLY and CDR2 FYNNEI. This CDR3 region has 15 residues. V was cut by 4 bases and J by 3 bases, with 12 bases left in between. In DNA, the CDR3 is TGTGCCAGCAGTGGAAGGGGCAGGGACACCGGGGAGCTGTTTTTT. Translated, it gives CASSGRGRDTGELFF. Looking up the rest from reference TRBV2 and TRBJ2-2 gives the full variable domain: EPEVTQTPSHQVTQMGQEVILRCVPISNHLYFYWYRQILGQKVEFLVSFYNNEISEKSEIFDDQFSVERPDGSNFTLKIRSTKLEDSAMYFCASSGRGRDTGELFFGEGSRLTVL.

This chain connects TRBV18 to TRBJ2-2; maybe TRBD2 (6 bases). Per germline, CDR1 KGHSH and CDR2 LQKENI. V lost 4 bases and J 4 bases, leaving 10 bases between the germline ends. CDR3 size: 14 residues. The CDR3 DNA reads as TGTGCCAGCTCACTCCCGGGGGTCACCGGGGAGCTGTTTTTT. It encodes CASSLPGVTGELFF.

This clone was observed once. The chain joins TRBV7-8 to TRBJ2-1, with 8 bases that match TRBD1. In germline, CDR1 is SGHVS, CDR2 FQNEAQ. There are 15 residues in the CDR3. V dropped 6 bases and J dropped 5; count of bases not matched to a gene: 9. CDR3: CASRRRTGSHNEQFF. The CDR3 region has the DNA TGTGCCAGCAGGAGGAGGACAGGGAGCCACAATGAGCAGTTCTTC.

The genes are TRBV11-2 and TRBJ2-7; no reliable D call. The CDR3 contains 12 residues. V shed 3 bases and J shed 3 bases, with 6 bases lying between them. From germline, CDR1 is SGHAT and CDR2 FQNNGV. DNA for the CDR3: TGTGCCAGCAGCTTGACTTACTACGAGCAGTACTTC. Translating it yields CASSLTYYEQYF.

V is TRBV24-1 and J is TRBJ2-1; possibly TRBD1 for D (7 bases). V lost 6 bases and J 6 bases, leaving 8 bases between the germline ends. The CDR3 totals 12 residues. CDR1 and CDR2 (germline): KGHDR, SFDVKD. DNA of the CDR3: TGTGCCACCAGTCAGGGGGGCAATGAGCAGTTCTTC. Its translation: CATSQGGNEQFF.

The V call is TRBV4-1, the J call TRBJ1-1; no reliable D call. Trimming cost V 1 base and J 5 bases, with 11 bases left between them. Per the germline V gene, CDR1 is MGHRA and CDR2 is YSYEKL. This CDR3 region has 14 residues. The CDR3 is CASSQGSGGTEAFF. The CDR3 DNA reads TGCGCCAGCAGCCAAGGGTCAGGTGGAACTGAAGCTTTCTTT.

The chain employs TRBV9 and TRBJ1-2; possible D gene TRBD1, 6 bases. CDR3 length: 14 amino acids. The germline gives CDR1 SGDLS, CDR2 YYNGEE. Deletions cut 2 bases from V and 4 bases from J, with 12 bases between. The CDR3 here is CASSVAGESYGYTF. The CDR3 DNA reads TGTGCCAGCAGCGTGGCAGGGGAGAGCTATGGCTACACCTTC.

This chain links TRBV5-4 with TRBJ2-5; D is unresolved. Germline lookup yields CDR1 SGHNT and CDR2 YYREEE (reference sequence). Trimming removed 0 bases from V and 4 bases from J, with 16 bases in between. The length of the CDR3 is 16 residues. Written as DNA, the CDR3 is TGTGCCAGCAGCTTGGCCGGGTGGAGTAGCATAGAGACCCAGTACTTC. Protein sequence: CASSLAGWSSIETQYF. Using reference TRBV5-4 and TRBJ2-5 for the parts outside the CDR3, the full variable domain is ETGVTQSPTHLIKTRGQQVTLRCSSQSGHNTVSWYQQALGQGPQFIFQYYREEENGRGNFPPRFSGLQFPNYSSELNVNALELDDSALYLCASSLAGWSSIETQYFGPGTRLLVL.

The V call is TRBV29-1, the J call TRBJ2-7; 11 nucleotides match TRBD1. Per germline, CDR1 SQVTM and CDR2 ANQGSEA. The CDR3 runs 14 residues. Losses at the gene ends were 6 bases for V and 5 bases for J; bases not matched to a gene: 9. The CDR3 reads CSVLIPGQGDEQYF. Written as DNA, the CDR3 is TGCAGCGTCCTTATCCCGGGACAGGGGGACGAGCAGTACTTC.

This clone was seen a single time. This chain connects TRBV25-1 to TRBJ2-7, with TRBD2 matching over 7 bases. Germline V lookup: CDR1 MGHDK, CDR2 SYGVNS. V trimming: 2 bases; J trimming: 1 base; junction bases outside the gene matches: 5. The CDR3 has 15 residues. CDR3 nucleotide sequence: TGTGCCAGCAGTGAAGGGAGGGGAGTTTCCTACGAGCAGTACTTC. Protein: CASSEGRGVSYEQYF.

This clone was seen just once. V usage is TRBV7-2 and J usage is TRBJ2-1; 12 nucleotides line up with TRBD2. Trimming cost V 5 bases and J 6 bases; bases outside gene matches: 5. Germline values: CDR1 SGHTA, CDR2 FQGNSA. The CDR3 consists of 15 residues. The CDR3: CASSPTSGRFNEQFF. The CDR3 region has the DNA TGTGCCAGCAGCCCGACTAGCGGGAGATTCAATGAGCAGTTCTTC.

This rearrangement joins TRBV27 to TRBJ1-4; weak D call: TRBD1 (6 bases). Germline-derived CDR1 and CDR2 are MNHEY and SMNVEV (reference sequence). The V gene lost 8 bases and the J gene lost 5 bases, with 12 bases spanning the gap. The CDR3 has 13 amino acids. The CDR3 DNA reads as TGTGCCAGCGGGGGGGCAGTAAATGAAAAACTGTTTTTT. It codes for CASGGAVNEKLFF. The whole variable domain, remainder taken from reference TRBV27 and TRBJ1-4, is EAQVTQNPRYLITVTGKKLTVTCSQNMNHEYMSWYRQDPGLGLRQIYYSMNVEVTDKGDVPEGYKVSRKEKRNFPLILESPSPNQTSLYFCASGGAVNEKLFFGSGTQLSVL.

The chain employs TRBV19 and TRBJ1-5; D is possibly TRBD1 (6 bases). The V end was cut by 5 bases, the J end by 1 base, with 15 bases between. CDR1 is LNHDA and CDR2 is SQIVND in the germline V gene (reference sequence). The CDR3 has 16 residues. The CDR3 region is CASSATQGWSNQPQHF. The DNA of the CDR3 is TGTGCCAGTAGTGCCACACAGGGATGGAGCAATCAGCCCCAGCATTTT. Complete variable domain (other parts from reference TRBV19 and TRBJ1-5): DGGITQSPKYLFRKEGQNVTLSCEQNLNHDAMYWYRQDPGQGLRLIYYSQIVNDFQKGDIAEGYSVSREKKESFPLTVTSAQKNPTAFYLCASSATQGWSNQPQHFGDGTRLSIL.

The V call is TRBV9, the J call TRBJ2-2; 9 bases match TRBD1. This CDR3 contains 15 residues. Germline-derived CDR1 and CDR2 are SGDLS and YYNGEE. The J segment lost 4 bases and the V segment lost 3 bases, leaving 4 bases of the junction unmatched. CDR3 in amino acids: CASSAPDRGTGELFF. The CDR3 DNA sequence: TGTGCCAGCAGCGCACCGGACAGGGGCACCGGGGAGCTGTTTTTT.

A remark on this clone: The sample holds other DNA sequences that translate to the same CDR3. The gene calls are TRBV6-5 and TRBJ1-1; tentatively, D is TRBD1 (5 bases). V was shortened by 5 bases and J by 3 bases, with 7 bases between the two germline ends. This CDR3 comprises 12 residues. CDR1 is MNHEY and CDR2 is SVGAGI in the germline V gene. The DNA for the CDR3 is TGTGCCAGCAGTCGGGGGGACACTGAAGCTTTCTTT. This sequence encodes CASSRGDTEAFF.